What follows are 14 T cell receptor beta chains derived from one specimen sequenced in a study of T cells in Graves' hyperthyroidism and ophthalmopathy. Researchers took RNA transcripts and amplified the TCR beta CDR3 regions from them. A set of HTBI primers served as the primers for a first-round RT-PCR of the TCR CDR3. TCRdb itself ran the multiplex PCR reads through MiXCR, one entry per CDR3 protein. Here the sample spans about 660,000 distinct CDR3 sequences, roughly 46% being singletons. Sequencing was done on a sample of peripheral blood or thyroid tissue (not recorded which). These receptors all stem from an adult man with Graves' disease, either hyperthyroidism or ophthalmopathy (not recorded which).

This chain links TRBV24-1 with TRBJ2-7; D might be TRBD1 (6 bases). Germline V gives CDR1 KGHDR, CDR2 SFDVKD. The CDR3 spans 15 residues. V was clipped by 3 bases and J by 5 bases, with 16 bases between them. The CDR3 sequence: CATSDPGGQFNEQYF. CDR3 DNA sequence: TGTGCCACCAGTGATCCCGGCGGACAGTTCAACGAGCAGTACTTC.

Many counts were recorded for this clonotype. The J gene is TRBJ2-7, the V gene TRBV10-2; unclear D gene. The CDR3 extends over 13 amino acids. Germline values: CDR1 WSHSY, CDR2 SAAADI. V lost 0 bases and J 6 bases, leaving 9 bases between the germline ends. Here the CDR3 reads CASSESSGGEQYF. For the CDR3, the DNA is TGCGCCAGCAGTGAGTCCTCTGGTGGCGAGCAGTACTTC.

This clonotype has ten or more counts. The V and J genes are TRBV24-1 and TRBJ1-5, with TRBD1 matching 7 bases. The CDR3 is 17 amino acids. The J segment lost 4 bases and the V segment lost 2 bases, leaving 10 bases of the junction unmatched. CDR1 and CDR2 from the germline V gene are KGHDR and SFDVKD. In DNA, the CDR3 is TGTGCCACCAGTGATTCCCGCATGACAGGGAATAATCAGCCCCAGCATTTT. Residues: CATSDSRMTGNNQPQHF.

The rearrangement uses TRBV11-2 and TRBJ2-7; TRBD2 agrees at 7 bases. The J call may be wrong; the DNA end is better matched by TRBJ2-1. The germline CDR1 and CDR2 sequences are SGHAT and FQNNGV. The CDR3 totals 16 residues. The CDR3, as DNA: TGTGCCAGCAGCTTTGGTGGGAGGGCCTCGATCGATGAGCAGTTCTTC. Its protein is CASSFGGRASIDEQFF.

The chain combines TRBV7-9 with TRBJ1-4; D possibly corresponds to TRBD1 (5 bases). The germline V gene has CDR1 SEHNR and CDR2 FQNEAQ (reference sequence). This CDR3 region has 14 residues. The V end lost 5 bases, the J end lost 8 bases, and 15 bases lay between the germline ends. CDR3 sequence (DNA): TGTGCCAGCAGCCCCGAGGGGCCGGGGGAAAAACTGTTTTTT. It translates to CASSPEGPGEKLFF.

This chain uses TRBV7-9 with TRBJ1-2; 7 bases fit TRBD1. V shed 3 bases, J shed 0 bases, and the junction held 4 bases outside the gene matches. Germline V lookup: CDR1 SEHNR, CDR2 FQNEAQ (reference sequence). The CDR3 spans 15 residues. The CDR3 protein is CASSFRDRPNYGYTF. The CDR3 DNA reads TGTGCCAGCAGCTTCCGGGACAGACCTAACTATGGCTACACCTTC.

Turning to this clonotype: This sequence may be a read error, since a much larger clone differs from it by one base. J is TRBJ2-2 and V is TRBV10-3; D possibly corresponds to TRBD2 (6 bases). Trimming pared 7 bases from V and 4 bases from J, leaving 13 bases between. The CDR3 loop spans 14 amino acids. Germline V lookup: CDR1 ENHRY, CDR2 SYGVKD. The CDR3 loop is CAITGSRGTGELFF. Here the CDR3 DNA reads TGTGCCATCACCGGGAGCCGGGGCACCGGGGAGCTGTTTTTT.

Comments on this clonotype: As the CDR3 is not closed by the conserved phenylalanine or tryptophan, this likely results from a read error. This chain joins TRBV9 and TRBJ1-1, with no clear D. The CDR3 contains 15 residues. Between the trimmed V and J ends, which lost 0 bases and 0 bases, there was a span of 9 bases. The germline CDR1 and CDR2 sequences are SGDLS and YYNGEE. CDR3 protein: CASSVVTEMNTEAFL. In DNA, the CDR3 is TGTGCCAGCAGCGTAGTTACGGAGATGAACACTGAAGCTTTCCTT.

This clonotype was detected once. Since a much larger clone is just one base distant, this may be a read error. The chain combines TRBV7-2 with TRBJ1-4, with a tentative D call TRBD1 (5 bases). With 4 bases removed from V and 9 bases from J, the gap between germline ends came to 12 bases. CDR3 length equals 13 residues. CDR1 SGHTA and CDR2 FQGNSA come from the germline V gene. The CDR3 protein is CASSSHRGQKLFF. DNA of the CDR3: TGTGCCAGCAGCTCACATCGGGGCCAAAAACTGTTTTTT.

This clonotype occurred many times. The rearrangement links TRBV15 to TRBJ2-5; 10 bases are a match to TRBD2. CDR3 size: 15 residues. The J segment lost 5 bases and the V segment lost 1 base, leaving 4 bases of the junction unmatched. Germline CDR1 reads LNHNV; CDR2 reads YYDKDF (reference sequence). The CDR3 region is CATSRASGSHETQYF. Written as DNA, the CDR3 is TGTGCCACCAGCAGAGCTAGCGGGAGTCATGAGACCCAGTACTTC.

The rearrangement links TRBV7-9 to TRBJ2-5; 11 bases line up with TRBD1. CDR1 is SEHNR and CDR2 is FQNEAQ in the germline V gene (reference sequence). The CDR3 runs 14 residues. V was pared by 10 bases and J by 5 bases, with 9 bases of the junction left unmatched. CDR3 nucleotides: TGTGCCATCAGAGCGGACAGGGGGCGGGAGACCCAGTACTTC. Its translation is CAIRADRGRETQYF. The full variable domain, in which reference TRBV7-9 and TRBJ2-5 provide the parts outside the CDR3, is DTGVSQNPRHKITKRGQNVTFRCDPISEHNRLYWYRQTLGQGPEFLTYFQNEAQLEKSRLLSDRFSAERPKGSFSTLEIQRTEQGDSAMYLCAIRADRGRETQYFGPGTRLLVL.

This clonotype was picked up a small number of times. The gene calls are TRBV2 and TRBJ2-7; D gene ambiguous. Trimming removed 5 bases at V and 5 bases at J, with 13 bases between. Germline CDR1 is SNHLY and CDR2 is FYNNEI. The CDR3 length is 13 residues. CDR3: CASSPRFKNEQYF. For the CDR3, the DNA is TGTGCCAGCAGTCCCCGTTTCAAGAACGAGCAGTACTTC.

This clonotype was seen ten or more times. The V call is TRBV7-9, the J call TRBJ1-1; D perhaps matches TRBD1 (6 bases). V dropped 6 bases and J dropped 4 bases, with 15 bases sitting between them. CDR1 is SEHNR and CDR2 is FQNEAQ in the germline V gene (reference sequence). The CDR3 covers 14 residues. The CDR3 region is CASRYEGVGTEAFF. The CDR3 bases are TGTGCCAGCAGGTACGAGGGGGTCGGCACTGAAGCTTTCTTT.

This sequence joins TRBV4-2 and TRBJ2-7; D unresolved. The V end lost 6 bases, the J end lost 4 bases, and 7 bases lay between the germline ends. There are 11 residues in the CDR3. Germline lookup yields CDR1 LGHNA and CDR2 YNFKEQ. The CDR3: CASSNMYEQYF. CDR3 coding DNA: TGTGCCAGCAGTAACATGTACGAGCAGTACTTC.